What follows is one TCR beta chain and its context. This specimen belongs to a study of cytomegalovirus exposure and HLA in healthy donors. Trimming removed 0 bases at V and 0 bases at J, with 9 bases between. This CDR3 spans 15 amino acids. The V gene's germline CDR1 is LGHNA and CDR2 YNFKEQ. It was with 60 Vbeta and 13 Jbeta primers that the PCR ran. Data came from immunoSEQ multiplex PCR; TCRdb stores just in-frame clones and leaves some out. Of 50,000 or so clones listed, around 81% are singletons. This TCR was sampled from a boy aged 5 to 17 in good health and CMV-seropositive. The rearrangement joins TRBV4-2 to TRBJ2-7; the D gene is possibly TRBD2 (5 bases). Sequencing used PBMCs. This chain's CDR3 is CASSQEGSSSYEQYF. CDR3 bases: TGTGCCAGCAGCCAAGAAGGGAGTAGCTCCTACGAGCAGTACTTC.